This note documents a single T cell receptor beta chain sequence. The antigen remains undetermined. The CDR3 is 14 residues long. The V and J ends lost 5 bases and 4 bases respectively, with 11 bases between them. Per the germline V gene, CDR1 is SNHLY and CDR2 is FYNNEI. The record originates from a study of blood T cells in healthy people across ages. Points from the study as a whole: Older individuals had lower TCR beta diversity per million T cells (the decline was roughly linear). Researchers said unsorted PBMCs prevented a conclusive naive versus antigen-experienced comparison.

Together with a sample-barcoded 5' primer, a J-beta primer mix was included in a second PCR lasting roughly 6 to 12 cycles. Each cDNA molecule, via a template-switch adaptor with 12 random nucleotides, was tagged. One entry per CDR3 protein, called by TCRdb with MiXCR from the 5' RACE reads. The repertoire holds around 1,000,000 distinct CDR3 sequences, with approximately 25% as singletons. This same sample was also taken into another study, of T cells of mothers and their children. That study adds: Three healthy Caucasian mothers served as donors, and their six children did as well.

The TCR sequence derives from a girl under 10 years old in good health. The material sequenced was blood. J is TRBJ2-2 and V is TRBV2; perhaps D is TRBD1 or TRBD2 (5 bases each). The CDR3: CASSSGTVTGELFF. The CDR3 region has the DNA TGTGCCAGCAGTTCCGGGACGGTCACCGGGGAGCTGTTTTTT.